This T cell receptor (beta chain) was sequenced in a study of siplizumab effects on memory and regulatory T cells. Assayed TCR templates numbered 90,000 to 100,000 for each sample. The method was immunoSEQ multiplex PCR; TCRdb's version includes in-frame clones alone and lacks a portion of them. Of approximately 100,000 clones in the sample, roughly 93% were seen once. Comment on this clone: Its antigen is unidentified.

Study-wide points: The suppressive capacity of proliferating Tregs from siplizumab cultures remained unconfirmed. Naive T cells looked more diverse than memory cells, and they looked like major contributors to the alloresponse. No naive or memory phenotype could be assigned to roughly 75-95% of proliferating clones.

The receptor was derived from a human donor in good health. Input material: non-Treg CD4+ T cells sorted from blood.

In DNA, the CDR3 is TGTGCCAGCAGCTTAGAGTGGAATGAGCAGTTCTTC. This sequence encodes CASSLEWNEQFF. J is TRBJ2-1 and V is TRBV7-2; D not resolved. The CDR3 extends over 12 amino acids. In germline, CDR1 is SGHTA, CDR2 FQGNSA. With 1 base removed from V and 7 bases from J, the gap between germline ends came to 5 bases.